This TCR beta chain was profiled in a study of shared clonotypes between healthy human individuals. Study-level findings and limits: Represented genetic and exposure-history diversity was restricted by having few donors.

This CDR3 is 16 amino acids long. V lost 2 bases and J 0 bases, leaving 8 bases between the germline ends. Germline V gene lookup returns CDR1 MNHNY and CDR2 SVGAGI (reference sequence). On this clone itself: Its antigen is unidentified. No conserved phenylalanine or tryptophan ends this CDR3, so it is likely a read error.

The authors distributed each subset's genomic DNA evenly over several immunoSEQ plates. Replicate PCRs for unsorted PBMC used roughly 300 ng DNA (approximately 31,000 T cell genomes). Profiling relied on immunoSEQ multiplex PCR, and the TCRdb table lists in-frame clones only, not all of them. The sample has nearly 500,000 clones; around 80% are singletons. The clonotype originates from a woman aged 40 to 49 in good health. Some clones in this sample may be carry-over from other donors' samples. What was sequenced was PBMCs. The chain joins TRBV6-6 to TRBJ1-6; D gene unclear. This CDR3 is CASSYMRSSYNSPLHL. DNA of the CDR3: TGTGCCAGCAGTTACATGAGAAGCTCCTATAATTCACCCCTCCACCTT.